The next 10 T cell receptor beta chains were all read from a single sample in a study of PD-L1 blockade in urothelial cancer. Libraries were prepared by immunoSEQ multiplex PCR; TCRdb keeps only in-frame clonotypes and omits some of them. The sample lists 30,000 to 40,000 clones, approximately 87% seen once, with around 16% in the top ten. Time point noted: pretreatment peripheral blood. The material sequenced was PBMCs, taken around atezolizumab (anti-PD-L1) treatment. These TCRs come from a man aged 60 to 69 with urothelial cancer.

This chain links TRBV15 with TRBJ2-1; 15 bases line up with TRBD2. V shed 4 bases and J 9 bases; nucleotides not matched to a gene: 7. Germline V lookup: CDR1 LNHNV, CDR2 YYDKDF (reference sequence). This CDR3 has 16 residues. In nucleotides, the CDR3 is TGTGCCACCAGCACAAGGACTAGCGGGAGGGCCGTTGAGCAGTTCTTC. The encoded protein is CATSTRTSGRAVEQFF.

The genes are TRBV9 and TRBJ2-1, with 9 positions matching TRBD2. CDR3 length equals 12 residues. Trimming cost V 0 bases and J 12 bases; bases outside gene matches: 1. Germline values: CDR1 SGDLS, CDR2 YYNGEE. CDR3 amino acids: CASSVERGAQFF. DNA for the CDR3: TGTGCCAGCAGCGTAGAGCGGGGGGCGCAGTTCTTC.

The chain recombines TRBV7-2 with TRBJ2-7, with TRBD2 identical over 10 bases. Per the germline V gene, CDR1 is SGHTA and CDR2 is FQGNSA. The CDR3 is 15 residues long. The V and J ends lost 2 bases and 6 bases, in that order; junction bases with no gene match: 7. The DNA for the CDR3 is TGTGCCAGCAGCTTACAGCCTAGCGGGAGCAGCGAGCAGTACTTC. The encoded protein is CASSLQPSGSSEQYF.

The chain carries TRBV5-8 and TRBJ1-5; tentative D call: TRBD1 (5 bases). CDR1 and CDR2 from the germline V gene are SGHTS and YDEGEE. V was cut by 0 bases and J by 5 bases, with 9 bases left in between. The CDR3 is 14 residues long. The DNA of the CDR3 is TGTGCCAGCAGCTTGGAGGCAGGGCATCAGCCCCAGCATTTT. This sequence encodes CASSLEAGHQPQHF.

The chain uses TRBV7-9 and TRBJ2-5, with TRBD1 matching 11 bases. The J segment lost 7 bases and the V segment lost 5 bases, leaving 18 bases of the junction unmatched. Germline values: CDR1 SEHNR, CDR2 FQNEAQ (reference sequence). The CDR3 runs to 18 residues. CDR3 DNA: TGTGCCAGCAGCCCGCCGGGACAGGGGGTTGGAGAGTTGGGGACCCAGTACTTC. Translation gives CASSPPGQGVGELGTQYF.

A word on this clone: One end of the junction does not line up with germline, which may come from a read error. The rearrangement uses TRBV7-7 and TRBJ2-1, with 8 bases fitting TRBD1. The CDR3 runs to 15 residues. Germline V gene sequence: CDR1 SSHAT, CDR2 FNYEAQ (reference sequence). CDR3 nucleotide sequence: TGTGCTAGCAGCCTTCACCTGGACAGGGATAATGAGCAGTTCTTC. Amino acid sequence: CASSLHLDRDNEQFF.

V and J are TRBV7-2 and TRBJ2-7; 9 nucleotides align to TRBD2. CDR1 SGHTA and CDR2 FQGNSA come from the germline V gene. The J segment lost 5 bases and the V segment lost 2 bases, leaving 7 bases of the junction unmatched. The CDR3 has 15 amino acids. This chain's CDR3 is CASSLNPGTSHEQYF. CDR3 DNA: TGTGCCAGCAGCTTAAACCCCGGGACTAGCCACGAGCAGTACTTC.

This clone was seen only a few times. This rearrangement joins TRBV5-8 to TRBJ1-6; D is unresolved. Germline V lookup: CDR1 SGHTS, CDR2 YDEGEE. The CDR3 contains 13 residues. Between the trimmed V and J ends, which lost 4 bases and 8 bases, there was a span of 10 bases. The CDR3 here is CASSPWEDSPLHF. CDR3 nucleotides: TGTGCCAGCAGCCCCTGGGAGGATTCACCCCTCCACTTT.

This chain uses TRBV6-6 with TRBJ1-5, with D unclear. Germline V gene lookup returns CDR1 MNHNY and CDR2 SVGAGI (reference sequence). V dropped 5 bases and J dropped 3 bases, with 11 bases sitting between them. This CDR3 contains 14 residues. The CDR3 here is CASSDAGDNQPQHF. CDR3 nucleotides: TGTGCCAGCAGTGATGCAGGTGACAATCAGCCCCAGCATTTT.

The chain carries TRBV4-2 and TRBJ2-7; 12 bases map to TRBD2. V lost 4 bases to trimming and J lost 10 bases; unmatched junction nucleotides: 8. The CDR3 covers 14 residues. Looked up from germline, CDR1 is LGHNA and CDR2 is YNFKEQ. The CDR3: CASSPGTSGPLQYF. The CDR3 DNA reads TGTGCCAGCAGCCCGGGGACTAGCGGGCCCCTACAGTACTTC.